The 8 T cell receptor beta chains in this list originate from one sample, sequenced in a study of T cell responses to AZD1222 COVID-19 vaccine. Data came from immunoSEQ multiplex PCR; TCRdb stores just in-frame clones and leaves some out. This sample has about 110,000 clones; 70% to 90% occur once, and the top ten carry roughly 15%. This specimen was peripheral blood, taken 28 days after the second AZD1222 dose. The receptors derive from an adult who received the AZD1222 COVID-19 vaccine.

This sequence joins TRBV9 and TRBJ1-1, with D possibly matching TRBD1 (5 bases). The CDR3 sequence is 12 residues long. V lost 2 bases and J lost 3, with 5 bases in between. The germline V gene has CDR1 SGDLS and CDR2 YYNGEE. The CDR3 DNA is TGTGCCAGCAGCGTGGGGGACACTGAAGCTTTCTTT. It translates to CASSVGDTEAFF. Supplemented by reference TRBV9 and TRBJ1-1, the full variable domain reads DSGVTQTPKHLITATGQRVTLRCSPRSGDLSVYWYQQSLDQGLQFLIQYYNGEERAKGNILERFSAQQFPDLHSELNLSSLELGDSALYFCASSVGDTEAFFGQGTRLTVV.

V and J are TRBV27 and TRBJ2-4; D is unclear. CDR3 length equals 11 residues. In germline, CDR1 is MNHEY, CDR2 SMNVEV (reference sequence). V lost 8 bases and J 5 bases, leaving 7 bases between the germline ends. The CDR3 bases are TGTGCCAGCGTTCGAGAAAACATTCAGTACTTC. It translates to CASVRENIQYF.

The chain recombines TRBV5-4 with TRBJ2-3; tentatively, D is TRBD2 (6 bases). CDR3 size: 14 residues. V was shortened by 0 bases and J by 5 bases, with 10 bases between the two germline ends. Germline-derived CDR1 and CDR2 are SGHNT and YYREEE (reference sequence). This CDR3 reads CASSLASELDTQYF. The CDR3 DNA sequence: TGTGCCAGCAGCTTGGCTAGCGAATTAGATACGCAGTATTTT.

The CDR3 spells CASSWGQGAYEQYF. CDR3 coding DNA: TGCGCCAGCAGCTGGGGACAGGGGGCCTACGAGCAGTACTTC. This chain joins TRBV5-1 and TRBJ2-7; 11 nucleotides align to TRBD1. Trimming at V came to 3 bases and at J to 2 bases, leaving 1 base not matched to a gene. The CDR3 is made up of 14 amino acids. The germline CDR1 and CDR2 sequences are SGHRS and YFSETQ.

The table lists this clone with a few counts. The chain employs TRBV21-1 and TRBJ1-5. TRBV21-1 is assigned pseudogene status. The CDR3 has 17 amino acids. The CDR3: CASSKGAPWRVNQPQHF. The CDR3 DNA is TGTGCCAGCAGCAAAGGGGCGCCGTGGAGGGTGAATCAGCCCCAGCATTTT.

This chain uses TRBV7-8 with TRBJ1-2; weak D call: TRBD1 (5 bases). The CDR3 runs to 12 residues. V lost 10 bases and J lost 8, with 17 bases in between. CDR1 and CDR2 from the germline V gene are SGHVS and FQNEAQ. The chain's CDR3 is CAITNGAWGYTF. The CDR3 region has the DNA TGTGCCATTACAAATGGGGCCTGGGGCTACACCTTC.

The chain has TRBV4-1 and TRBJ2-1; D unclear. Germline lookup yields CDR1 MGHRA and CDR2 YSYEKL. The V end lost 0 bases, the J end lost 4 bases, and 19 bases lay between the germline ends. The CDR3 is 18 residues long. CDR3 DNA: TGCGCCAGCAGCCAAGATAACCAACTCAGCGCGAGATACAATGAGCAGTTCTTC. Its protein is CASSQDNQLSARYNEQFF.

As regards this clone: Relative to the germline gene, one junction end is altered; a read error may explain this. The rearrangement links TRBV10-1 to TRBJ1-2, with no clear D. The germline V gene encodes CDR1 WNHNN and CDR2 SYGVQD (reference sequence). This CDR3 comprises 10 residues. The CDR3 DNA sequence: TGCGCCAGCACGGAAAGGCCAGTCCCCTTC. Protein sequence: CASTERPVPF.